The clone carrying this T cell receptor beta chain was counted at least ten times. Its antigen is not known. Diagnosis relied on clinical symptoms, serum thyroxine and TRAb, thyroid ultrasound and orbital computed tomography. TCR beta CDR3 region amplification was performed from RNA transcripts. The HTBI set primed first-round TCR CDR3 RT-PCR. TCRdb itself ran the multiplex PCR reads through MiXCR, one entry per CDR3 protein. The sample shows about 210,000 distinct CDR3 sequences, approximately 20% of them seen only once. CDR1 is SEHNR and CDR2 is FQNEAQ in the germline V gene (reference sequence). The CDR3 extends over 14 amino acids. The ends lost 5 bases at V and 3 bases at J; junction bases unmatched: 7. The sample belongs to a study of T cells in Graves' hyperthyroidism and ophthalmopathy. Findings of the study overall: Onset of ophthalmopathy came a median around 7.1 months after the model predicted it. Appearing also in blood were most of the thyroid clonotypes expanded above 0.001.

This TCR was recovered from a man between 35 and 55 years old with Graves' hyperthyroidism. The J gene is TRBJ2-7, the V gene TRBV7-9, with 7 bases aligning to TRBD1. What was sequenced was blood. The CDR3 loop is CASSAMDRRYEQYF. The CDR3 bases are TGTGCCAGCAGCGCGATGGACAGGCGCTACGAGCAGTACTTC.